The present T cell receptor beta chain was sequenced within a study of early T cells in non-severe SARS-CoV-2 infection. Each CDR3 protein is one row after TCRdb ran MiXCR on the 5' RACE reads. Of roughly 100,000 distinct CDR3 sequences in the sample, roughly 14% were seen once. A single count supports this clonotype. Its target is unknown. Notes on the study in general: VDJdb matching, biased toward anti-spike CD8 responses, missed private and CD4 specificities.

This CDR3 region has 12 residues. Losses at the gene ends were 11 bases for V and 7 bases for J; bases not matched to a gene: 6. This chain joins TRBV12-3 or TRBV12-4 and TRBJ2-2, with 8 nucleotides matching TRBD2. Material: whole blood. This TCR was recovered from an adult who was a healthcare worker with PCR-confirmed SARS-CoV-2 infection or an uninfected control (not recorded which). CDR3 loop: CAGGGNGGELFF. The DNA of the CDR3 is TGTGCCGGCGGGGGGAATGGCGGGGAGCTGTTTTTT.